This T cell receptor beta chain was sequenced for a study of CD8+ T cells in alopecia areata. In the study overall: After 6 to 18 months of tofacitinib, follow-up continued 6 months off drug. Study-wide findings and caveats: It was less clear whether patients shared TCRs than it was in mice, possibly because of HLA.

RNA extraction and reverse transcription yielded cDNA as sequencing template. Here immunoSEQ multiplex PCR was the method, and the copy in TCRdb shows in-frame clones only, minus some. The repertoire holds roughly 210,000 clones, with about 40% as singletons. This clone was counted at least ten times. Its antigen is currently unknown. The sample's treatment: oral pan-JAK inhibitor, 5-10 mg twice daily. The sequence was collected from a human donor with alopecia areata. The material was CD4+ T cells sorted from blood, obtained around week 37, from a patient treated with tofacitinib.

The CDR3 sequence: CASSLGPTGSYGYTF. Written as DNA, the CDR3 is TGTGCCAGCAGCTTAGGGCCGACAGGGAGCTATGGCTACACCTTC. The rearrangement uses TRBV7-2 and TRBJ1-2, with 7 bases matching TRBD1. Per germline, CDR1 SGHTA and CDR2 FQGNSA. This CDR3 is 15 amino acids long. J was trimmed by 4 bases and V by 1 base; bases with no gene match: 6.